This entry features one T cell receptor (beta chain) sequence. The clone's antigen remains unknown. No base quality information exists; no much larger clone differs at one position. The sample comes from a study of blood T cell repertoires in COVID-19 (dated by TCRdb to 2018 to 2021). General notes on the study: Samples from collaborators originated in the United States, Italy and Spain and spanned both the acute and convalescent phases of COVID-19. The dataset comprised deeply sampled blood TCRbeta repertoires from subjects exposed to, actively infected with, or recovered from COVID-19. The samples were drawn from two sources: the first 160 participants of the ongoing ImmuneRACE study, and 950 to 1,500 subjects contributed by 6 global collaborators. HLA class I and class II types, where available, came from metadata supplied by the sample provider rather than from assay-based typing. The material from the prospective study consisted of cDNA or gDNA derived from T cells, B-cell-depleted T cells, or PBMCs. Nearly every sample came with metadata listing a de-identified subject ID, COVID-19 status, age in years and sex. The repertoires were released in a freely available public database meant as a resource for research on the immune response to SARS-CoV-2. What the authors observed across the whole study: Clinical and demographic metadata were provided uncurated, with the amount varying by source and participant.

V and J are truncated by 6 bases and 0 bases respectively, leaving an intervening sequence of 8 bases. The CDR3, cysteine through phenylalanine, is 14 amino acids long. Here the CDR3 DNA is all that survives: 42 bases in frame from base 1. CDR1 is given as LNHDA and CDR2 as SQIVND, both from the germline V gene (reference sequence). The immunoSEQ Assay, a bias-controlled multiplex PCR, was used to amplify TCRbeta CDR3 regions from genomic DNA. From the authors' description of their analysis: The number of nucleated cells in each sample was estimated by amplification of reference gene primers within the assay. Sequence reads were collapsed and filtered to measure the absolute abundance of every unique TCRbeta CDR3 rearrangement. For each sample, productive Simpson clonality was calculated as the square root of Simpson's diversity index across productive rearrangements. TCRdb took this table from immuneACCESS and kept in-frame rearrangements with V and J called. Such tables lack part of the clones; where checked against another copy, unresolved V genes explain under half of the gap, and the rest is unexplained. V, J and clone size were drawn from that table, and D and trimming were deduced from the DNA. Within this sample are fewer than 200,000 clones, with roughly 79% of them counted one time only. The biggest ten clones account for approximately 26% of the sample.

Collaborating institutions collected whole blood in K2EDTA tubes following their own protocols. For TCRbeta analysis, collaborator samples were shipped as frozen whole blood, as isolated PBMCs, or as DNA extracted from either sample type. This clonotype originated in a woman aged 65 to 85 with acute or convalescent COVID-19. Sequencing was carried out using peripheral blood. The rearranged chain carries TRBV19 and TRBJ2-2; TRBD1 could be the D gene, as 5 bases match. The DNA sequence is given as TGTGCCAGTAGACAGGTTTCGAACACCGGGGAGCTGTTTTTT. Its protein is CASRQVSNTGELFF.